This passage covers 10 T cell receptor beta chains from one sample sequenced in a study of T-cell memory formation after mild COVID-19. TCRdb re-derived calls from the 5' RACE reads in MiXCR, one entry per CDR3 protein. The sample gives around 110,000 distinct CDR3 sequences, approximately 15% of which show up once; under 45% is in the top ten. Sequencing was carried out using PBMCs or a T cell subset sorted from them (not recorded which). The source is a young man who had mild COVID-19 (a few samples of this study predate the infection). Cell type and time point are not known.

This clonotype has more than one count but fewer than ten. The V and J genes are TRBV3-1 and TRBJ2-1, with D possibly matching TRBD1 (5 bases). Germline V CDR1 and CDR2: LGHDT, YNNKEL (reference sequence). The CDR3 loop spans 15 amino acids. V gave up 5 bases and J gave up 9 bases, with 20 bases separating them. DNA of the CDR3: TGTGCCAGCAGCGGAACTCGGGCAGGGTACGGTGAGCAGTTCTTC. This codes for CASSGTRAGYGEQFF.

The chain is built from TRBV7-3 and TRBJ2-1; D is unclear. The germline gives CDR1 SGHTA, CDR2 FQGTGA. The CDR3 contains 13 residues. The V end was cut by 5 bases, the J end by 11 bases, with 16 bases between. This chain's CDR3 is CASSPSWPSKQFF. The CDR3 DNA reads TGTGCCAGCAGCCCCAGTTGGCCCAGCAAGCAGTTCTTC.

This chain joins TRBV7-9 and TRBJ2-2, with 9 bases matching TRBD1. The germline gives CDR1 SEHNR, CDR2 FQNEAQ (reference sequence). There are 15 residues in the CDR3. V dropped 4 bases and J dropped 6; count of bases not matched to a gene: 6. CDR3 DNA sequence: TGTGCCAGCAGCTCTACTAGGACAGGGGCCGGGGAGCTGTTTTTT. This translates into CASSSTRTGAGELFF.

This clonotype was seen more than once but under ten times. The chain recombines TRBV15 with TRBJ2-7; D might be TRBD1 (5 bases). Deletions cut 3 bases from V and 2 bases from J, with 14 bases between. The length of the CDR3 is 15 residues. CDR1 is LNHNV, CDR2 YYDKDF, per germline (reference sequence). The CDR3 here is CATSRGPDRTYEQYV. CDR3 nucleotides: TGTGCCACCAGCAGGGGCCCAGACAGAACCTACGAGCAGTACGTC.

The chain employs TRBV7-7 and TRBJ2-7; D is unclear. CDR1 and CDR2 from the germline V gene are SSHAT and FNYEAQ (reference sequence). Trimming stripped 0 bases from V and 2 bases from J, with 11 bases between. The CDR3 consists of 15 residues. CDR3 sequence (DNA): TGTGCCAGCAGCTTAGCCCCCGACAAGACCTACGAGCAGTACTTC. It yields the protein CASSLAPDKTYEQYF.

This clonotype was observed a few times. The chain combines TRBV6-5 with TRBJ2-6, with D uncertain. This CDR3 spans 13 amino acids. Germline-derived CDR1 and CDR2 are MNHEY and SVGAGI. Deletions cut 7 bases from V and 4 bases from J, with 8 bases between. CDR3 region: CASTTTGANVLTF. CDR3 DNA sequence: TGTGCCAGCACCACGACAGGGGCCAACGTCCTGACTTTC.

This clonotype was counted between two and nine times. The V call is TRBV4-1, the J call TRBJ1-1; tentative D call: TRBD1 (6 bases). This CDR3 contains 17 residues. V was clipped by 6 bases and J by 4 bases, with 24 bases between them. CDR1 is MGHRA, CDR2 YSYEKL, per germline. For the CDR3, the DNA is TGCGCCAGCAGTCGCAAGTTCGGGGGCTGGGATTGCACTGAAGCTTTCTTT. Amino acids: CASSRKFGGWDCTEAFF.

This chain joins TRBV12-3 or TRBV12-4 and TRBJ2-1, with D tentatively TRBD1 (6 bases). Trimming took off 4 bases at V and 2 bases at J, with 12 bases between the two ends. The CDR3 spans 15 residues. The DNA of the CDR3 is TGTGCCAGCAGTTGGGGGACACTCCCCTACAATGAGCAGTTCTTC. Its protein is CASSWGTLPYNEQFF.

This clonotype was seen many times. The chain links TRBV5-1 to TRBJ1-5; D might be TRBD1 (5 bases). This CDR3 region has 15 residues. V was clipped by 0 bases and J by 3 bases, with 10 bases between them. CDR1 and CDR2 (germline): SGHRS, YFSETQ. In DNA, the CDR3 is TGCGCCAGCAGCTTGGACGGGGGAGACAATCAGCCCCAGCATTTT. It encodes CASSLDGGDNQPQHF.

This clonotype was recorded a few times. The chain links TRBV7-3 to TRBJ1-2; a possible D gene is TRBD1 (5 bases). CDR1 SGHTA and CDR2 FQGTGA come from the germline V gene. The CDR3 is 13 amino acids. Trimming took 3 bases from V and 4 from J, leaving 9 bases between them. CDR3 sequence: CASSFGGTYGYTF. Written as DNA, the CDR3 is TGTGCCAGCAGCTTCGGGGGTACCTATGGCTACACCTTC. The whole variable domain, remainder taken from reference TRBV7-3 and TRBJ1-2, is GAGVSQTPSNKVTEKGKYVELRCDPISGHTALYWYRQSLGQGPEFLIYFQGTGAADDSGLPNDRFFAVRPEGSVSTLKIQRTERGDSAVYLCASSFGGTYGYTFGSGTRLTVV.